The 27 T cell receptor beta chains reported below all come from one sample, sequenced in a study of T cells in localized non-small cell lung cancer. This table comes from immunoSEQ multiplex PCR, and its TCRdb copy is limited to in-frame clones, with some not included. The table has some 5,900 clones, more than 25% seen once. The material sequenced was lung tumor tissue, taken before any cancer treatment. Source of these receptors: a female donor at least 60 years old with stage I lung adenocarcinoma.

This clone was counted between two and nine times. The rearrangement joins TRBV15 to TRBJ1-2; D gene ambiguous. Trimming took off 5 bases at V and 7 bases at J, with 17 bases between the two ends. Germline V gene sequence: CDR1 LNHNV, CDR2 YYDKDF (reference sequence). This CDR3 comprises 14 residues. The CDR3 DNA sequence: TGTGCCACCAGCGGAACTAACACGATAGGTGGCTACACCTTC. This gives the protein CATSGTNTIGGYTF.

In its sample, this clone was seen once. The rearrangement links TRBV30 to TRBJ1-5; D is ambiguous. Germline V lookup: CDR1 GTSNPN, CDR2 SVGIG (reference sequence). The CDR3 extends over 13 amino acids. Trimming shortened V by 7 bases and J by 6 bases, and 16 bases separated the two germline ends. This chain's CDR3 is CAYQRAVGQPQHF. The DNA of the CDR3 is TGTGCCTACCAGCGGGCAGTAGGTCAGCCCCAGCATTTT.

There are a few counts of this clone. The chain carries TRBV6-7 and TRBJ1-4, with D possibly matching TRBD1 (6 bases). TRBV6-7 carries the ORF label, with uncertain function. V dropped 7 bases and J dropped 5 bases, with 17 bases sitting between them. The CDR3 totals 15 residues. The CDR3 loop reads CASTPKQGPNEKLFF. As DNA, the CDR3 is TGTGCCAGCACACCCAAACAGGGCCCAAATGAAAAACTGTTTTTT.

J is TRBJ2-1 and V is TRBV11-3; possible D gene TRBD2, 5 bases. V gave up 5 bases and J gave up 2 bases, with 10 bases separating them. Germline V lookup: CDR1 SGHNT, CDR2 YENEEA. The CDR3 contains 14 residues. CDR3 sequence reads: CASSPRVTYNEQFF. The DNA for the CDR3 is TGTGCCAGCAGCCCGCGGGTGACCTACAATGAGCAGTTCTTC.

This clone is medium-sized (0.01 to 0.1%) within its sample. V is TRBV27 and J is TRBJ2-7, with 10 bases matching TRBD2. Unmatched junction bases numbered 3, after V lost 6 bases and J lost 1 base. From germline, CDR1 is MNHEY and CDR2 SMNVEV (reference sequence). This CDR3 is 14 amino acids long. The CDR3 protein is CASSHSGGSYEQYF. CDR3 in DNA: TGTGCCAGCAGCCATAGCGGGGGGTCCTACGAGCAGTACTTC.

The sample holds one count of this clone. The chain has TRBV19 and TRBJ2-1; maybe TRBD1 (7 bases). This CDR3 comprises 17 residues. Germline CDR1 reads LNHDA; CDR2 reads SQIVND (reference sequence). The V end was cut by 2 bases, the J end by 2 bases, with 16 bases between. The CDR3 protein is CASSIRGAGGPYNEQFF. CDR3 nucleotides: TGTGCCAGTAGTATAAGGGGGGCAGGGGGACCCTACAATGAGCAGTTCTTC.

The J gene is TRBJ2-3, the V gene TRBV11-3; perhaps TRBD2 as D (6 bases). The V and J ends lost 1 base and 2 bases respectively, with 10 bases between them. The germline V gene encodes CDR1 SGHNT and CDR2 YENEEA. The CDR3 covers 15 residues. The CDR3 region has the DNA TGTGCCAGCAGCTTAGGGGGAGGACTCACAGATACGCAGTATTTT. As protein: CASSLGGGLTDTQYF.

This clone occurred a few times. The chain combines TRBV11-3 with TRBJ1-4, with TRBD1 identical over 9 bases. The CDR3 extends over 15 amino acids. V was clipped by 5 bases and J by 3 bases; unmatched bases: 4. Per germline, CDR1 SGHNT and CDR2 YENEEA. The CDR3 DNA reads TGTGCCAGCAGCGTCGGGACAGGGTCTAATGAAAAACTGTTTTTT. Its protein is CASSVGTGSNEKLFF. The complete variable domain, with remaining parts taken from reference TRBV11-3 and TRBJ1-4, reads EAGVVQSPRYKIIEKKQPVAFWCNPISGHNTLYWYLQNLGQGPELLIRYENEEAVDDSQLPKDRFSAERLKGVDSTLKIQPAELGDSAVYLCASSVGTGSNEKLFFGSGTQLSVL.

This clone has a handful of counts. The rearrangement joins TRBV6-4 to TRBJ2-1; 10 bases agree with TRBD2. This CDR3 comprises 15 residues. Trimming took 5 bases from V and 6 from J; bases not matched to a gene: 7. From germline, CDR1 is MRHNA and CDR2 SNTAGT. As DNA, the CDR3 is TGTGCCAGCAGTTACGCGACTAGCGGGCTCAATGAGCAGTTCTTC. It specifies CASSYATSGLNEQFF.

The chain links TRBV11-3 to TRBJ2-1; TRBD2 agrees at 13 bases. The germline gives CDR1 SGHNT, CDR2 YENEEA. This CDR3 has 15 amino acids. Losses at the gene ends were 5 bases for V and 7 bases for J; bases not matched to a gene: 5. Written as DNA, the CDR3 is TGTGCCAGCAGCCCACCGGGACTAGCGGGGAATGAGCAGTTCTTC. Protein: CASSPPGLAGNEQFF.

The rearrangement links TRBV11-3 to TRBJ1-1, with TRBD1 identical over 9 bases. The CDR3 is made up of 14 amino acids. CDR1 and CDR2 from the germline V gene are SGHNT and YENEEA. V shed 3 bases, J shed 6 bases, and the junction held 5 bases outside the gene matches. CDR3 amino acids: CASSLGQGQAEAFF. For the CDR3, the DNA is TGTGCCAGCAGCTTGGGACAGGGACAGGCTGAAGCTTTCTTT.

This clone was detected only a few times. This chain uses TRBV19 with TRBJ1-5; D uncertain. The CDR3 runs 13 residues. Trimming pared 5 bases from V and 3 bases from J, leaving 8 bases between. Germline CDR1 reads LNHDA; CDR2 reads SQIVND (reference sequence). The CDR3 DNA reads TGTGCCAGTAGTGATTATTCCAATCAGCCCCAGCATTTT. Protein sequence: CASSDYSNQPQHF.

This clone is classed as medium-sized (0.01 to 0.1%). CDR3 in DNA: TGTGCCAGCAGCTTAACTTCTGCCCGGGTGACTATGGGTGGCTACACCTTC. Its translation: CASSLTSARVTMGGYTF. The V gene is TRBV11-3, the J gene TRBJ1-2; D is ambiguous. Trimming took off 2 bases at V and 7 bases at J, with 23 bases between the two ends. The CDR3 extends over 17 amino acids. CDR1 is SGHNT, CDR2 YENEEA, per germline.

This clone was detected a few times. V is TRBV18 and J is TRBJ2-5, with 10 bases fitting TRBD1. Germline trimming cut 3 bases from V and 2 bases from J; bases unmatched to any gene: 6. The CDR3 runs to 16 residues. Germline assignment: CDR1 KGHSH and CDR2 LQKENI. CDR3 sequence (DNA): TGTGCCAGCTCACCCGGGACAGGGGTGGCACAAGAGACCCAGTACTTC. Its translation is CASSPGTGVAQETQYF.

This clone was seen a few times. The chain links TRBV19 to TRBJ1-2; D gene ambiguous. V was shortened by 4 bases and J by 0 bases, with 6 bases between the two germline ends. Per germline, CDR1 LNHDA and CDR2 SQIVND (reference sequence). The CDR3 consists of 13 residues. In DNA, the CDR3 is TGTGCCAGTAGTAGTGGTGCTAACTATGGCTACACCTTC. This encodes CASSSGANYGYTF.

A few counts support this clone. The chain is built from TRBV5-1 and TRBJ2-7, with a weak D call TRBD2 (5 bases). From germline, CDR1 is SGHRS and CDR2 YFSETQ. Trimming removed 4 bases at V and 6 bases at J, with 20 bases between. CDR3 length: 15 amino acids. In DNA form, the CDR3 reads TGCGCCAGCAGCATTACGACGGACGGGATCGGCGAGCAGTACTTC. Protein: CASSITTDGIGEQYF.

The J gene is TRBJ1-1, the V gene TRBV19; D not resolved. Trimming removed 3 bases from V and 3 bases from J, with 11 bases in between. The CDR3 contains 14 residues. Per the germline V gene, CDR1 is LNHDA and CDR2 is SQIVND (reference sequence). The CDR3 sequence: CASSIALTDTEAFF. CDR3 coding DNA: TGTGCCAGTAGTATCGCTTTGACGGACACTGAAGCTTTCTTT.

The CDR3 nucleotides are TGTGCCAGCAGCCCAAGCGGGGCCTCTGGAAACACCATATATTTT. This encodes CASSPSGASGNTIYF. The chain couples TRBV11-3 to TRBJ1-3, with D maybe TRBD1 (5 bases). V lost 5 bases, J lost 0 bases, and 11 bases lay in between. Germline V gene lookup returns CDR1 SGHNT and CDR2 YENEEA. This CDR3 is 15 amino acids long.

The CDR3 reads CASTGWGRNTGELFF. CDR3 DNA sequence: TGTGCCAGCACTGGGTGGGGGAGGAACACCGGGGAGCTGTTTTTT. V gene TRBV12-5 combines with J gene TRBJ2-2; D possibly uses TRBD1 or TRBD2 (5 bases each). This CDR3 spans 15 amino acids. The germline gives CDR1 LGHNT, CDR2 FRNRAP.

This rearrangement joins TRBV6-8 to TRBJ2-2, with D possibly TRBD1 on 5 matching bases. V lost 6 bases and J 3 bases, leaving 14 bases between the germline ends. The germline V gene has CDR1 MNHGY and CDR2 SAAAGT. The CDR3 contains 15 residues. The CDR3 DNA reads TGTGCCAGCAGCCATTTGACAGTCTACACCGGGGAGCTGTTTTTT. Translation gives CASSHLTVYTGELFF.

The chain carries TRBV28 and TRBJ2-1, with 7 bases lining up with TRBD2. This CDR3 has 15 amino acids. Unmatched junction bases numbered 4, after V lost 5 bases and J lost 0 bases. Germline V gene lookup returns CDR1 MDHEN and CDR2 SYDVKM. CDR3 in amino acids: CASSPAGVSYNEQFF. The CDR3 nucleotides are TGTGCCAGCAGTCCTGCGGGGGTCTCCTACAATGAGCAGTTCTTC.

This clone came up a few times. The rearrangement joins TRBV4-1 to TRBJ1-6; D unresolved. Germline values: CDR1 MGHRA, CDR2 YSYEKL. CDR3 size: 16 residues. V shed 0 bases and J shed 9 bases, with 15 bases lying between them. The CDR3 sequence is CASSQDLRGLGSPLHF. The CDR3 coding sequence is TGCGCCAGCAGCCAAGATTTGCGTGGCCTCGGTTCACCCCTCCACTTT.

This rearrangement joins TRBV11-3 to TRBJ2-1, with D perhaps given as TRBD1 or TRBD2 (5 bases each). The CDR3 covers 17 residues. Germline CDR1 SGHNT, CDR2 YENEEA. The V and J ends lost 4 bases and 0 bases respectively, with 16 bases between them. CDR3 DNA sequence: TGTGCCAGCAGCTCCCGGCCGGGACCTAGCTCCTACAATGAGCAGTTCTTC. It translates to CASSSRPGPSSYNEQFF.

The genes are TRBV28 and TRBJ1-4; D possibly corresponds to TRBD1 (5 bases). The CDR3 is 13 residues long. The germline V gene encodes CDR1 MDHEN and CDR2 SYDVKM. V was pared by 7 bases and J by 8 bases, with 14 bases between. The CDR3 protein is CASMGGWGEKLFF. Here the CDR3 DNA reads TGTGCCAGCATGGGGGGTTGGGGAGAAAAACTGTTTTTT. Filled out from reference TRBV28 and TRBJ1-4, the complete variable domain reads DVKVTQSSRYLVKRTGEKVFLECVQDMDHENMFWYRQDPGLGLRLIYFSYDVKMKEKGDIPEGYSVSREKKERFSLILESASTNQTSMYLCASMGGWGEKLFFGSGTQLSVL.

This clone was found a few times. Here the CDR3 DNA reads TGTGCCAGCAGTTCCCCCCGAAGCTCTGAAGCTTTCTTT. Translation: CASSSPRSSEAFF. The chain combines TRBV6-8 with TRBJ1-1, with D unresolved. The V end was cut by 4 bases, the J end by 6 bases, with 12 bases between. This CDR3 is 13 amino acids long. Germline CDR1 and CDR2: MNHGY and SAAAGT.

CDR3 amino acids: CASSPGTVRGELFF. The CDR3 DNA sequence: TGTGCCAGCAGCCCCGGGACGGTGAGAGGGGAGCTGTTTTTT. The chain uses TRBV11-3 and TRBJ2-2; D is perhaps TRBD1 or TRBD2 (5 bases each). Germline CDR1 is SGHNT and CDR2 is YENEEA. V lost 5 bases and J 8 bases, leaving 15 bases between the germline ends. The length of the CDR3 is 14 residues.

This clone has a single count. The chain links TRBV30 to TRBJ1-4; D is undetermined. This CDR3 comprises 17 residues. The germline V gene has CDR1 GTSNPN and CDR2 SVGIG (reference sequence). The ends were cut back, 0 bases at V and 8 bases at J, with 22 bases in the middle. CDR3 protein: CAWSVRIKGPFGEKLFF. The DNA of the CDR3 is TGTGCCTGGAGTGTACGGATAAAGGGTCCTTTTGGAGAAAAACTGTTTTTT. The full variable domain, completed using reference TRBV30 and TRBJ1-4, is SQTIHQWPATLVQPVGSPLSLECTVEGTSNPNLYWYRQAAGRGLQLLFYSVGIGQISSEVPQNLSASRPQDRQFILSSKKLLLSDSGFYLCAWSVRIKGPFGEKLFFGSGTQLSVL.